This TCR beta chain originates from a study of cytomegalovirus exposure and HLA in healthy donors. Study information: Assignment to the Caucasian-associated ancestry cluster applied to approximately 80% of the approximately 400 genotyped donors.

Study-wide points: Some segments of the V type, notably TRBV6-2 and TRBV6-3, were excluded as indistinguishable. Researchers reported that a few CMV-associated chains were confirmed in vitro as CMV antigen-specific. Later on, an analysis tied roughly 17,000 TCR beta sequences to HLA alleles at 0.05 false discovery rate.

The CDR3 length is 14 residues. Germline V gene lookup returns CDR1 SGHDN and CDR2 FVKESK. Trimming took off 2 bases at V and 9 bases at J, with 15 bases between the two ends. In the PCR, 60 Vbeta and 13 Jbeta primers were used. Profiled with immunoSEQ multiplex PCR; TCRdb holds only in-frame clones, not every one. The sample includes 100,000 or so clones, approximately 84% of them seen just once. About this clone: Its antigen is undetermined.

The sample taken for sequencing was PBMCs. The gene calls are TRBV14 and TRBJ2-3; the D is unclear. This TCR came from a young man in good health and CMV-seronegative. CDR3 region: CASSQTPARVTQYF. The DNA of the CDR3 is TGTGCCAGCAGCCAAACCCCGGCTCGGGTAACGCAGTATTTT.